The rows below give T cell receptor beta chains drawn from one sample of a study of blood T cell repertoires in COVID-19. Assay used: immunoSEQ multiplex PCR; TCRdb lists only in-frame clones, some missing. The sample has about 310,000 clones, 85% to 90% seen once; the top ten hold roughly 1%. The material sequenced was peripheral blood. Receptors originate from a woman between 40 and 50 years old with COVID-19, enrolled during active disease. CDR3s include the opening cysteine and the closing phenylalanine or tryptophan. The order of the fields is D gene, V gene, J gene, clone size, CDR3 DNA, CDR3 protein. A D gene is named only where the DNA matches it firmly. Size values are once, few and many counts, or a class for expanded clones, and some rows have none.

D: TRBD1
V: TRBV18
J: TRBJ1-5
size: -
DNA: TGTGCCAGCTCACCAGAACAGGGGGCCCATTATAGCAATCAGCCCCAGCATTTT
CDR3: CASSPEQGAHYSNQPQHF

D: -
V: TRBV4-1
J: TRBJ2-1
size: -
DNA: TGCGCCAGCAGCCAAGTTGAGAGCTCCTACAATGAGCAGTTCTTC
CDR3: CASSQVESSYNEQFF

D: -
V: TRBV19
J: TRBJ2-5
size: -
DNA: TGTGCCAGTAGTATAACAAGATTGCAAGAGACCCAGTACTTC
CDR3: CASSITRLQETQYF

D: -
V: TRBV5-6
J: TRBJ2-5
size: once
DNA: TGTGCCAGCAGCTTGGCACGGCGGGTCTCCGGAGAGACCCAGTACTTC
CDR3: CASSLARRVSGETQYF

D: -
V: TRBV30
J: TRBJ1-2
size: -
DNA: TGTGCCTGGACAGGACACCAAAGAATCTATGGCTACACCTTC
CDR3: CAWTGHQRIYGYTF

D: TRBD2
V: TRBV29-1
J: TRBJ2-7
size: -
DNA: TGCAGCGTGGAACCGGGACTAGGCTACGAGCAGTACTTC
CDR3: CSVEPGLGYEQYF

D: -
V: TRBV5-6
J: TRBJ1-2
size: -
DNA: TGTGCCAGCAGCAAGCAGACAAGGAACTATGGCTACACCTTC
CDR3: CASSKQTRNYGYTF

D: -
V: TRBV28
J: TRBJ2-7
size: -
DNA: TGTGCCAGCAGTATCAGGGCCAATTGGCAGTACTTC
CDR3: CASSIRANWQYF

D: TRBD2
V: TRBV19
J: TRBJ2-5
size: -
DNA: TGTGCCAGTAGCCTGGGAGGGGAAGAGACCCAGTACTTC
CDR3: CASSLGGEETQYF

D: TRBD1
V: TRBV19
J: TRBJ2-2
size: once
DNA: TGTGCCAGTAGTATAGGGACAGGGGTGCCCGGGGAGCTGTTTTTT
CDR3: CASSIGTGVPGELFF

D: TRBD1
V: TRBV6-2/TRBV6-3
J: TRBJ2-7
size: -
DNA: TGTGCCAGCAGTCCCCACACTGGACAGGCCCGACAGGACTACGAGCAGTACTTC
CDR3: CASSPHTGQARQDYEQYF

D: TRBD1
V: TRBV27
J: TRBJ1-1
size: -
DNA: TGTGCCAGCAGGCAGACAGGGCTAAACACTGAAGCTTTCTTT
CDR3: CASRQTGLNTEAFF

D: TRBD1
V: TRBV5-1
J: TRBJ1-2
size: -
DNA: TGCGCCAGCAGCCCACCGGGACAGGGGAACTATGGCTACACCTTC
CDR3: CASSPPGQGNYGYTF

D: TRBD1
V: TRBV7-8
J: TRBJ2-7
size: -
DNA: TGTGCCAGCAGCTCCTCGGACAGGGGGAACGAGCAGTACTTC
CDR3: CASSSSDRGNEQYF

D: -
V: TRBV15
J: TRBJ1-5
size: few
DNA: TGTGCCACCAGCGGAGCGCAGGGGCTGAGGGCTCAGCCCCAGCATTTT
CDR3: CATSGAQGLRAQPQHF

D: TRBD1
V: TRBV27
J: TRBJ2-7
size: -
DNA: TGTGCCAGCAGTTCCGGCCCTCAGGGGGTTTTCGAGCAGTACTTC
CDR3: CASSSGPQGVFEQYF

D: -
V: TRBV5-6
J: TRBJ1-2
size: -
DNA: TGTGCCAGCAGCTTTAGGGAGGGCTATGGCTACACCTTC
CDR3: CASSFREGYGYTF

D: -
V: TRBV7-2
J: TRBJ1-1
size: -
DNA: TGTGCCAGCAGTGCCTCCCCGATGACAGTTATGAACACTGAAGCTTTCTTT
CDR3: CASSASPMTVMNTEAFF

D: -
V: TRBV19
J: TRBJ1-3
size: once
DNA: TGTGCCAGTAGTACGAGGGGGGGAGTCTCTGGAAACACCATATATTTT
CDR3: CASSTRGGVSGNTIYF

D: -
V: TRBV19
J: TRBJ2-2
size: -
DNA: TGTGCCTCCGGAGCCGGGGAGCTGTTTTTT
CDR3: CASGAGELFF

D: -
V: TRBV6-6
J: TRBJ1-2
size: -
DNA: TGTGCCAGCAGTTACGAGGGCCTCTATGGCTACACCTTC
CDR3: CASSYEGLYGYTF

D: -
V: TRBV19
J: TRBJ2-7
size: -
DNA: TGTGCCAGTAGTACGGGACATTTGATTACCTACGAGCAGTACTTC
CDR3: CASSTGHLITYEQYF

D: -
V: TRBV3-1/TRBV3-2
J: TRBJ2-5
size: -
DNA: TGTGCCAGCAGCCCCGCCTTTGGCAGGGGCGGGCAAGAGACCCAGTACTTC
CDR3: CASSPAFGRGGQETQYF

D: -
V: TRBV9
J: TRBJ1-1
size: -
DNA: TGTGCCAGCAGCGTAGGGGCCGGGACTAGGAACACTGAAGCTTTCTTT
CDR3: CASSVGAGTRNTEAFF

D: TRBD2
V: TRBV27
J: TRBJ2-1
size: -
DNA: TGTGCCAGCTCCCCTGTGGGGACTAGCGGGGGGGCTCAGCAGTTCTTC
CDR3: CASSPVGTSGGAQQFF

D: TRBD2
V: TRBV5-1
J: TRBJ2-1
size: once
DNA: TGCGCCAGCAGCTGGGGACTAGCGGGAGTTAATCAGTTCTTC
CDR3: CASSWGLAGVNQFF